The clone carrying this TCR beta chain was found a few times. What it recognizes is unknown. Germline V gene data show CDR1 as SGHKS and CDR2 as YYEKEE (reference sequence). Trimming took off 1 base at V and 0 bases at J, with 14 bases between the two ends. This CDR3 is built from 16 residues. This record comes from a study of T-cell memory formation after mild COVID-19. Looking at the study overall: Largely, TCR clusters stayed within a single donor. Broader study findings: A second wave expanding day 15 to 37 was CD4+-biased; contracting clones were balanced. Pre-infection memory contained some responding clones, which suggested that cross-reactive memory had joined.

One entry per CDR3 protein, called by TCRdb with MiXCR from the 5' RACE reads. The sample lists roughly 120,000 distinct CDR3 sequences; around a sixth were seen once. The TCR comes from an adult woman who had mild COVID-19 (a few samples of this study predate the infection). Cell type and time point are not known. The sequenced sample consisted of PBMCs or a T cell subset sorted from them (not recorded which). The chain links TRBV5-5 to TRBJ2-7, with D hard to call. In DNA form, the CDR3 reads TGTGCCAGCAGCTTGTCTCCCGGGCTCTACTCCTACGAGCAGTACTTC. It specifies CASSLSPGLYSYEQYF.